This T cell receptor (beta chain) was obtained from a study of cytomegalovirus exposure and HLA in healthy donors. Germline CDR1 and CDR2: MNHNS and SASEGT. The CDR3 totals 15 residues. V was clipped by 9 bases and J by 4 bases; unmatched bases: 12. A multiplex PCR was run with 60 Vbeta primers and 13 Jbeta primers. Authors' analysis steps: A follow-up analysis tallied 70 million to 80 million unique TCR beta chains, about 10 million shared. Clones were sequenced by immunoSEQ multiplex PCR, and TCRdb holds only the in-frame ones, with some missing. V, J and clone size reflect that table, while D and trimming were determined from the DNA. The table has approximately 150,000 clones, over 60% seen once.

The receptor was isolated from a man between 35 and 55 years old in good health and CMV-seronegative. The specimen was PBMCs. The rearrangement links TRBV6-1 to TRBJ1-3; the match to TRBD1 covers 7 bases. As DNA, the CDR3 is TGTGCCAGTGACCCGACAGGGAGATTGGGAAACACCATATATTTT. Amino acids: CASDPTGRLGNTIYF.